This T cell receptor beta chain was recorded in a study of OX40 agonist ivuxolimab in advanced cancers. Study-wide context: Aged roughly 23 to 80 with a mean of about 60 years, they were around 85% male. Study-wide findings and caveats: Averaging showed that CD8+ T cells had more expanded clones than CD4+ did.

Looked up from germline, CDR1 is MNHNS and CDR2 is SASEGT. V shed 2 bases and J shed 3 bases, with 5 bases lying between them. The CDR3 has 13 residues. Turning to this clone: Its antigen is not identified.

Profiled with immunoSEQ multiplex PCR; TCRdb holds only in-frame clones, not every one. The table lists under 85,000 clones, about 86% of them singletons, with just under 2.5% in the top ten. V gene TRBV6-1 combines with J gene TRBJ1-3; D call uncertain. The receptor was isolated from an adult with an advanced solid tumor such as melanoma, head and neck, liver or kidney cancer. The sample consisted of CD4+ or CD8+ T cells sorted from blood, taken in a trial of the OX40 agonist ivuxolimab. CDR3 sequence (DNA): TGTGCCAGCAGTGAATCAGGTGGAAACACCATATATTTT. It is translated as CASSESGGNTIYF.